This T cell receptor beta chain was observed in a study of blood T cell repertoires in COVID-19 (dated by TCRdb to the early 2020s). For the wider study: Samples from collaborators originated in the United States, Italy and Spain and spanned both the acute and convalescent phases of COVID-19. The sample metadata nearly always contained a de-identified subject ID, COVID-19 status, age in years and sex. Samples came from the ongoing ImmuneRACE study (first 160 participants) plus 1,254 subjects from 6 global collaborators. The material from the prospective study consisted of cDNA or gDNA derived from T cells, B-cell-depleted T cells, or PBMCs. HLA class I and class II types, where available, came from metadata supplied by the sample provider rather than from assay-based typing. A freely available public database, intended as a resource for researchers studying the immune response to SARS-CoV-2, is where the repertoires were released. The dataset comprised deeply sampled blood TCRbeta repertoires from subjects exposed to, actively infected with, or recovered from COVID-19.

Study-level results and caveats: Clinical and demographic metadata were provided uncurated, with the amount varying by source and participant.

A second Seattle source provided samples from volunteer blood donors who had recovered from COVID-19. Whole blood was collected in K2EDTA tubes by collaborating institutions according to the institutions' own protocols. For TCRbeta analysis, collaborators shipped samples in one of three forms: frozen whole blood, isolated PBMCs, or DNA extracted from either of those sample types. At the junction V is shortened by 5 bases and J by 6 bases; bases outside the gene matches: 4. From cysteine to phenylalanine, the CDR3 is 13 amino acids long. Left in the record is the CDR3 DNA by itself, 39 bases read in frame from the first base. CDR1 and CDR2, looked up from the germline V gene (reference sequence), are SGHNT and YYREEE. The immunoSEQ Assay, a bias-controlled multiplex PCR, was used to amplify TCRbeta CDR3 regions from genomic DNA. The source study handled its data this way. Nucleated cell counts per sample were estimated from amplification of reference gene primers within the assay. Sequence reads were collapsed and filtered to measure the absolute abundance of every unique TCRbeta CDR3 rearrangement. For each sample, productive Simpson clonality was calculated as the square root of Simpson's diversity index across productive rearrangements. In TCRdb, the immuneACCESS table is reduced to in-frame sequences with V and J assigned. These tables do not hold every clone; where another copy was compared, an unresolved V gene accounts for under half, and the others remain unexplained. The V and J calls and clone size were taken over from that table, and D and trimming were inferred from the DNA. The sample yields 250,000 to 300,000 clones; around 90% were counted once. Clones ranked in the top ten supply 2% to 2.5% of the sample.

This clone has just one count. Its antigen specificity is not known. No much larger clone is present one base from it, and per-base qualities are unavailable. The sequence came from a woman between 50 and 59 years old who had recovered from COVID-19. Recombination linked TRBV5-4 to TRBJ2-1, and TRBD2 aligns with 8 junction nucleotides. Source material: peripheral blood. The sequenced DNA: TGTGCCAGCAGAGGACTAGCTCCCAATGAGCAGTTCTTC. This is translated as CASRGLAPNEQFF.